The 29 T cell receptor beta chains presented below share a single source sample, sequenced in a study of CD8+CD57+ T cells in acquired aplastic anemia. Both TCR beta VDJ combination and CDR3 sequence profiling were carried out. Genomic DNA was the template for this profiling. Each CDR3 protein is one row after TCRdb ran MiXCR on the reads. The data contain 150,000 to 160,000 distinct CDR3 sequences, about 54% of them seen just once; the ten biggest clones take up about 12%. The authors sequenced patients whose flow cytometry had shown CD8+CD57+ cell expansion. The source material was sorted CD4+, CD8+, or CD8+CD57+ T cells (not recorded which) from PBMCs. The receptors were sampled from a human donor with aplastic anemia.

DNA of the CDR3: TGCAGTGCTAGAGAGCTAGCGGGGGACTCCGGAGGGTTCGAGCAGTACTTC. Translated: CSARELAGDSGGFEQYF. The rearrangement joins TRBV20-1 to TRBJ2-7; 10 positions agree with TRBD2. CDR1 is DFQATT, CDR2 SNEGSKA, per germline (reference sequence). The CDR3 is made up of 17 amino acids. The ends lost 0 bases at V and 6 bases at J; junction bases unmatched: 14.

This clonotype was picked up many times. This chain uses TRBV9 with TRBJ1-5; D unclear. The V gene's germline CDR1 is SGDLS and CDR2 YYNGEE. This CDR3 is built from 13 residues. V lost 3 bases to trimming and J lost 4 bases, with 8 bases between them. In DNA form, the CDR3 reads TGTGCCAGCAGCGCCCGACCGAATCAGCCCCAGCATTTT. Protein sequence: CASSARPNQPQHF.

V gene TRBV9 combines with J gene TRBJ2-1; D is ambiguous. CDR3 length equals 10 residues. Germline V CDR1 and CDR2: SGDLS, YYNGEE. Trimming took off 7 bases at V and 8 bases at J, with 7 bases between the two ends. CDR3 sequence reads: CASGVYEQFF. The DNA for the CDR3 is TGTGCCAGCGGGGTTTATGAGCAGTTCTTC.

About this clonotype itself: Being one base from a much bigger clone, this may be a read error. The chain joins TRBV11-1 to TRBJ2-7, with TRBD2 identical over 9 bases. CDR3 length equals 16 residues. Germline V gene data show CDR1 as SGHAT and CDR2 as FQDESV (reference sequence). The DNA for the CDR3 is TGTGCCAGCAGCCCCAGGCGGGGGGGACTAACCTACGGGCAGTACTTC. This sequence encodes CASSPRRGGLTYGQYF.

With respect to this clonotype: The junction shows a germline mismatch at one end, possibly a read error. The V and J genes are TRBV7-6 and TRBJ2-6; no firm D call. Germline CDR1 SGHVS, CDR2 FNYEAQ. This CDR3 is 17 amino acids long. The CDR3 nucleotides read TGTGCCAGCGGCTTAGACGGTCCCTTCTCTGGGGCCAACGTCCTGACTTTC. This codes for CASGLDGPFSGANVLTF.

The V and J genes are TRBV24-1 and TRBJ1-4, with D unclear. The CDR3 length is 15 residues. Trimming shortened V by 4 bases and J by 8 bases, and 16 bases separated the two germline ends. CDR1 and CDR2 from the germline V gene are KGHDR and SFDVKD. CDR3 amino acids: CATSEPDGFGEKLFF. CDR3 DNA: TGTGCCACCAGTGAACCGGACGGTTTTGGGGAAAAACTGTTTTTT.

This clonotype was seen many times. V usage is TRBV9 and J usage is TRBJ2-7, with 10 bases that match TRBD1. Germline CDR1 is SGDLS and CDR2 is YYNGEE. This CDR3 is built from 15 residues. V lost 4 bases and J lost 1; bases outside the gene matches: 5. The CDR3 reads CASSPGTGVSYEQYF. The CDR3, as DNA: TGTGCCAGCAGCCCCGGGACAGGGGTGTCCTACGAGCAGTACTTC.

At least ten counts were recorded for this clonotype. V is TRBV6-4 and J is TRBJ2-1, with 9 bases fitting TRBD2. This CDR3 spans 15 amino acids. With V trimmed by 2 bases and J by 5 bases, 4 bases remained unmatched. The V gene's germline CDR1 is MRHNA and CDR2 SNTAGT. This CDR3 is CASSDGRGGDNEQFF. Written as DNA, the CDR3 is TGTGCCAGCAGTGACGGGCGGGGGGGTGACAATGAGCAGTTCTTC.

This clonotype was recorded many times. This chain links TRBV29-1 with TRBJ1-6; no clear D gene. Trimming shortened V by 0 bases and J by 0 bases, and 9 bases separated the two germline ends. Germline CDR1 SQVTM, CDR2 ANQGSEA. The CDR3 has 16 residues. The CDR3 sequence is CSVEDLKGSYNSPLHF. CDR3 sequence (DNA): TGCAGCGTTGAAGATCTTAAAGGCTCCTATAATTCACCCCTCCACTTT. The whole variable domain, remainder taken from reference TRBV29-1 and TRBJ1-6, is SAVISQKPSRDICQRGTSLTIQCQVDSQVTMMFWYRQQPGQSLTLIATANQGSEATYESGFVIDKFPISRPNLTFSTLTVSNMSPEDSSIYLCSVEDLKGSYNSPLHFGNGTRLTVT.

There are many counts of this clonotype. CDR3 amino acids: CASSYESSYNEQFF. The CDR3 nucleotides are TGTGCCAGCAGTTACGAGAGCTCCTACAATGAGCAGTTCTTC. V is TRBV6-2 or TRBV6-3 and J is TRBJ2-1; D not certain. Trimming took 2 bases from V and 0 from J, leaving 5 bases between them. This CDR3 is 14 amino acids long. The germline CDR1 and CDR2 sequences are MNHEY and SVGEGT.

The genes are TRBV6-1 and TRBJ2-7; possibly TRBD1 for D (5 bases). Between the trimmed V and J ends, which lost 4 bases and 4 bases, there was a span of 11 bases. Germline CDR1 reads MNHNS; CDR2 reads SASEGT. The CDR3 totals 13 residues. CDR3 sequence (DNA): TGTGCCAGCAGTGCGCCTAGGGGATACGAGCAGTACTTC. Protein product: CASSAPRGYEQYF.

Here the CDR3 reads CSVEVGSRGADTQYF. CDR3 coding DNA: TGCAGCGTTGAAGTGGGTTCTCGCGGGGCAGATACGCAGTATTTT. The chain carries TRBV29-1 and TRBJ2-3; the D gene is possibly TRBD2 (6 bases). There are 15 residues in the CDR3. Germline loops: CDR1 SQVTM, CDR2 ANQGSEA. Trimming shortened V by 1 base and J by 4 bases, and 15 bases separated the two germline ends.

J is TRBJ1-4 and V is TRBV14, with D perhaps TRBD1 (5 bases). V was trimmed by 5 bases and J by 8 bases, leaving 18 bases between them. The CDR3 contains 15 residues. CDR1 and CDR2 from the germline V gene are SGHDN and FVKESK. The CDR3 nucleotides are TGTGCCAGCAGCGCCCTGGGGGGGTCGAAAGAAAAACTGTTTTTT. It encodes CASSALGGSKEKLFF.

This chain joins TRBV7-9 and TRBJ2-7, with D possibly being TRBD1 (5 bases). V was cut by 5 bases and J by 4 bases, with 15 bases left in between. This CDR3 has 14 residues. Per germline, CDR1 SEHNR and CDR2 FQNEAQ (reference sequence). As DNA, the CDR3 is TGTGCCAGCAGCCAAGATAGGGCAGGGTACGAGCAGTACTTC. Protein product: CASSQDRAGYEQYF.

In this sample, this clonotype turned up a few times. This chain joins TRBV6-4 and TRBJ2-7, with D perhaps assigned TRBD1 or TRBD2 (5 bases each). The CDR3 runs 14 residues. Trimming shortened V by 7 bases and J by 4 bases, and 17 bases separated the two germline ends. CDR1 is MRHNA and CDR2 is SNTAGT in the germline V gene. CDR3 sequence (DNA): TGTGCCAGCACCAGTTGGACGGGGCAGTACGAGCAGTACTTC. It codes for CASTSWTGQYEQYF.

CDR3 sequence (DNA): TGCAGTGCCCTCAAGAGAGAAAACGAGCAGTACTTC. Its translation is CSALKRENEQYF. The gene calls are TRBV20-1 and TRBJ2-7; unclear D gene. CDR3 length: 12 residues. V lost 6 bases and J lost 5, with 14 bases in between. In germline, CDR1 is DFQATT, CDR2 SNEGSKA (reference sequence).

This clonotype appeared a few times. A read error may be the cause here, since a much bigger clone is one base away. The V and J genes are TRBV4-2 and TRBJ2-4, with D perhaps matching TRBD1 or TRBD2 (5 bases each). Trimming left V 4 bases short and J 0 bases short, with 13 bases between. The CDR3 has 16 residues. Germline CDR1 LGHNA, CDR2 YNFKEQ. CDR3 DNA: TGTGCCAGCAGCCCCGCCGAGGGGATAGCCAAAAACATTCAGTACTTC. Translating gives CASSPAEGIAKNIQYF.

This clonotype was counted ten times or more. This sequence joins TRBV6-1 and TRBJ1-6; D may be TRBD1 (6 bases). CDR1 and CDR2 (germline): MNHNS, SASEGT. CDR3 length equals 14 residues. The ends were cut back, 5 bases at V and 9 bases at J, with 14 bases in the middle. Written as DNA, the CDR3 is TGTGCCAGCAGTAGGGAGGGGGTGAGTTCACCCCTCCACTTT. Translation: CASSREGVSSPLHF.

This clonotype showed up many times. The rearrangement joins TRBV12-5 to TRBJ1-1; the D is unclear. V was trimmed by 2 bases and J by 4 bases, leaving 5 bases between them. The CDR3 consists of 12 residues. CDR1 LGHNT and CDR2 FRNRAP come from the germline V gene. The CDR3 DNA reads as TGTGCTAGTGGTTTGCTGGTCACTGAAGCTTTCTTT. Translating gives CASGLLVTEAFF. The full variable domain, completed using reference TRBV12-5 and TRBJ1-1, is DARVTQTPRHKVTEMGQEVTMRCQPILGHNTVFWYRQTMMQGLELLAYFRNRAPLDDSGMPKDRFSAEMPDATLATLKIQPSEPRDSAVYFCASGLLVTEAFFGQGTRLTVV.

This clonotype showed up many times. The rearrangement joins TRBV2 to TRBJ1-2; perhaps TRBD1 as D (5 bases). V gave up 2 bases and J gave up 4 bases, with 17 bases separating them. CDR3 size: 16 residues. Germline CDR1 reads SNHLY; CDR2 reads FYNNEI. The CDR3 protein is CASSEWGGSVLYGYTF. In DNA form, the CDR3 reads TGTGCCAGCAGTGAATGGGGGGGGTCGGTTCTCTATGGCTACACCTTC. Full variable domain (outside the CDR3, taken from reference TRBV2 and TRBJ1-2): EPEVTQTPSHQVTQMGQEVILRCVPISNHLYFYWYRQILGQKVEFLVSFYNNEISEKSEIFDDQFSVERPDGSNFTLKIRSTKLEDSAMYFCASSEWGGSVLYGYTFGSGTRLTVV.

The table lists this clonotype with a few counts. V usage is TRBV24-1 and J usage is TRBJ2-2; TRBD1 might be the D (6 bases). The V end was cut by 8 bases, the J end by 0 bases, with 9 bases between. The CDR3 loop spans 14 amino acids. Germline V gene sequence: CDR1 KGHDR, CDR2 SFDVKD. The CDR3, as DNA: TGTGCCACCATGGACAGCCCGAACACCGGGGAGCTGTTTTTT. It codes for CATMDSPNTGELFF.

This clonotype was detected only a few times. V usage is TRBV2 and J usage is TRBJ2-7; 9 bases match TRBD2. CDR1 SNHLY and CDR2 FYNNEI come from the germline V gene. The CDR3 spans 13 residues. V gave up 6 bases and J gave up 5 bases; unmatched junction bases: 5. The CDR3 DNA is TGTGCCAGCAGGGGGGGGACTAGCAACGAGCAGTACTTC. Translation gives CASRGGTSNEQYF.

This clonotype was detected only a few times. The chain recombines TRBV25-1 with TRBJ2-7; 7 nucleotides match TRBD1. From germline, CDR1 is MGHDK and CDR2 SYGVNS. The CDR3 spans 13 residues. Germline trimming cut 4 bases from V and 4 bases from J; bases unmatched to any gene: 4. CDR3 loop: CASSATGLYEQYF. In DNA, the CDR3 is TGTGCCAGCAGTGCGACAGGGCTATACGAGCAGTACTTC.

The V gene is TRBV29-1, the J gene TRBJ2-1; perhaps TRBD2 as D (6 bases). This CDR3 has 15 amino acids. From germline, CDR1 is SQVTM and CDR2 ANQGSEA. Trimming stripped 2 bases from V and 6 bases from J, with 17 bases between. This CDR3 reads CSVEMDGSPFNEQFF. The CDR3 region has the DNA TGCAGCGTTGAAATGGACGGGAGTCCATTCAATGAGCAGTTCTTC.

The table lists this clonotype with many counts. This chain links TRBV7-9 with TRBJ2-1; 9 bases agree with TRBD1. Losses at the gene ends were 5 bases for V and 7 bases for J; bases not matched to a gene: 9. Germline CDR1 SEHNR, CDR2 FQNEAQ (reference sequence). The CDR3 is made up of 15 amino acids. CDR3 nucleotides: TGTGCCAGCAGCCCACGGGACAGGGCGGTTAATGAGCAGTTCTTC. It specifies CASSPRDRAVNEQFF.

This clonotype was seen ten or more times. The CDR3 region has the DNA TGCGCCAGCAGTGCACCTAGCGGGGGAGCGGGCGAGCAGTACTTC. Protein: CASSAPSGGAGEQYF. J is TRBJ2-7 and V is TRBV10-2; 10 nucleotides agree with TRBD2. CDR1 and CDR2 (germline): WSHSY, SAAADI. The CDR3 sequence is 15 residues long. After removal of 4 bases from V and 6 bases from J, the junction contained 9 bases not matched to a gene.

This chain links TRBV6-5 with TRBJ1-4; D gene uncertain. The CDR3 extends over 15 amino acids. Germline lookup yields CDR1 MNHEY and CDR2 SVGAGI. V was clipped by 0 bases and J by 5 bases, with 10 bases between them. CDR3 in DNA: TGTGCCAGCAGTTACTCCGGCGTCAGAAATGAAAAACTGTTTTTT. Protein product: CASSYSGVRNEKLFF.

CDR3 region: CASSLESGGTDTQYF. The CDR3 DNA reads as TGTGCCAGCAGCTTGGAAAGCGGGGGCACAGATACGCAGTATTTT. V is TRBV2 and J is TRBJ2-3, with TRBD2 matching over 7 bases. Per the germline V gene, CDR1 is SNHLY and CDR2 is FYNNEI. J gave up 1 base and V 6 bases, and 7 bases lay outside the gene matches. The CDR3 sequence is 15 residues long.

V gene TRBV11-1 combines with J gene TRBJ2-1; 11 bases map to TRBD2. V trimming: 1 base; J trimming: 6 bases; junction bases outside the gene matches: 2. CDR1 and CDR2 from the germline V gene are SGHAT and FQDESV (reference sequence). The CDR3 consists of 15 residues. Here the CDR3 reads CASSLVLAGGNEQFF. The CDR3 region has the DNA TGTGCCAGCAGCTTAGTTCTAGCGGGAGGCAATGAGCAGTTCTTC.